These 16 T cell receptor beta chains were sequenced from one sample in a study of cytomegalovirus exposure and HLA in healthy donors. This PCR relied on a set of 60 Vbeta primers and 13 Jbeta primers. Using immunoSEQ multiplex PCR, the repertoire was profiled, and TCRdb retains in-frame clones only, with some absent. In the table there are about 140,000 clones, approximately 60% of which are singletons. The material sequenced was PBMCs. The receptors originated from a human donor in good health.

The J gene is TRBJ1-5, the V gene TRBV19, with 7 bases lining up with TRBD1. This CDR3 has 16 amino acids. V shed 7 bases, J shed 0 bases, and the junction held 9 bases outside the gene matches. CDR1 is LNHDA and CDR2 is SQIVND in the germline V gene (reference sequence). The CDR3 nucleotides read TGTGCCAGTACCGTCCAGGGGGGACATAGCAATCAGCCCCAGCATTTT. Protein: CASTVQGGHSNQPQHF.

The J gene is TRBJ2-2, the V gene TRBV7-3; TRBD2 agrees at 8 bases. There are 14 residues in the CDR3. V dropped 5 bases and J dropped 4; count of bases not matched to a gene: 3. Germline lookup yields CDR1 SGHTA and CDR2 FQGTGA. The CDR3 here is CASSPGLATGELFF. The CDR3 region has the DNA TGTGCCAGCAGCCCCGGACTAGCCACCGGGGAGCTGTTTTTT.

This clone occurred a few times. The chain couples TRBV7-8 to TRBJ1-2, with TRBD1 matching over 8 bases. CDR1 and CDR2 (germline): SGHVS, FQNEAQ. CDR3 length equals 16 residues. The junction had 15 bases not matched to a gene; V was cut back by 5 bases and J by 7 bases. CDR3 sequence: CASSQGQVGIIGGYTF. The DNA of the CDR3 is TGTGCCAGCAGCCAGGGACAGGTGGGGATCATCGGTGGCTACACCTTC.

The J gene is TRBJ2-1, the V gene TRBV7-2; D is ambiguous. The CDR3 length is 12 residues. V gave up 3 bases and J gave up 7 bases, with 7 bases separating them. Germline lookup yields CDR1 SGHTA and CDR2 FQGNSA. The CDR3 nucleotides read TGTGCCAGCAGCTTCCCCGGGAATGAGCAGTTCTTC. This translates into CASSFPGNEQFF. Full variable domain (rest looked up from reference TRBV7-2 and TRBJ2-1): GAGVSQSPSNKVTEKGKDVELRCDPISGHTALYWYRQSLGQGLEFLIYFQGNSAPDKSGLPSDRFSAERTGGSVSTLTIQRTQQEDSAVYLCASSFPGNEQFFGPGTRLTVL.

The CDR3 bases are TGTGCCATCAGTGAGTCGGAGGGCTCCTACAATGAGCAGTTCTTC. It yields the protein CAISESEGSYNEQFF. The chain carries TRBV10-3 and TRBJ2-1; D perhaps matches TRBD2 (6 bases). This CDR3 is 15 amino acids long. Germline V gene sequence: CDR1 ENHRY, CDR2 SYGVKD. V was trimmed by 0 bases and J by 0 bases, leaving 6 bases between them.

V usage is TRBV6-5 and J usage is TRBJ1-5; 10 bases align to TRBD1. CDR1 and CDR2 from the germline V gene are MNHEY and SVGAGI. This CDR3 contains 14 residues. The V segment lost 5 bases and the J segment 5 bases; nucleotides outside the gene matches: 3. For the CDR3, the DNA is TGTGCCAGCAGTAGAGGGACAGGGGATCAGCCCCAGCATTTT. It translates to CASSRGTGDQPQHF.

This chain joins TRBV9 and TRBJ2-2, with 7 bases identical to TRBD1. The V gene's germline CDR1 is SGDLS and CDR2 YYNGEE. The CDR3 length is 12 residues. The V segment lost 10 bases and the J segment 3 bases; nucleotides outside the gene matches: 3. The CDR3 DNA is TGTGCCTCCCAGGGGGACACCGGGGAGCTGTTTTTT. It specifies CASQGDTGELFF.

CDR3 in DNA: TGTGCCAGCAGTGAATCCGGGGAGACCTATGGCTACACCTTC. Translating gives CASSESGETYGYTF. The chain is built from TRBV2 and TRBJ1-2, with D unclear. In germline, CDR1 is SNHLY, CDR2 FYNNEI. V lost 2 bases to trimming and J lost 4 bases, with 11 bases between them. CDR3 length: 14 residues.

The genes are TRBV18 and TRBJ2-2; perhaps TRBD2 as D (6 bases). The germline V gene encodes CDR1 KGHSH and CDR2 LQKENI. Trimming took 2 bases from V and 13 from J, leaving 20 bases between them. CDR3 length equals 15 residues. This CDR3 reads CASSPAWDSGDGLFF. The CDR3 nucleotides read TGTGCCAGCTCACCAGCTTGGGACTCAGGAGACGGGCTGTTTTTT.

This clone was picked up a small number of times. The J gene is TRBJ2-7, the V gene TRBV9, with 7 bases matching TRBD2. CDR3 length: 14 residues. CDR1 is SGDLS, CDR2 YYNGEE, per germline. The V segment lost 4 bases and the J segment 1 base; nucleotides outside the gene matches: 5. DNA of the CDR3: TGTGCCAGCAGCCCCAGGCGGGGGTCCTACGAGCAGTACTTC. This codes for CASSPRRGSYEQYF.

The chain carries TRBV6-5 and TRBJ2-7, with 9 bases aligning to TRBD2. Germline V gene sequence: CDR1 MNHEY, CDR2 SVGAGI. V shed 6 bases and J 5 bases; nucleotides not matched to a gene: 8. CDR3 size: 14 residues. DNA for the CDR3: TGTGCCAGCAGGGCGGCTAGCGGGACCCACGAGCAGTACTTC. This translates into CASRAASGTHEQYF.

This clone came up a few times. The genes are TRBV5-1 and TRBJ2-7, with D maybe TRBD1 (8 bases). The CDR3 length is 15 residues. In germline, CDR1 is SGHRS, CDR2 YFSETQ. Trimming took 0 bases from V and 4 from J, leaving 14 bases between them. CDR3 DNA sequence: TGCGCCAGCAGCTTGGGACAGGGGCGGGGGTACGAGCAGTACTTC. It translates to CASSLGQGRGYEQYF.

The V and J genes are TRBV28 and TRBJ2-5; TRBD2 agrees at 8 bases. Germline loops: CDR1 MDHEN, CDR2 SYDVKM. V lost 6 bases to trimming and J lost 4 bases; unmatched junction nucleotides: 13. The CDR3 length is 16 residues. CDR3 sequence: CASSPEQREWVETQYF. The CDR3 coding sequence is TGTGCCAGCAGCCCCGAACAGCGGGAGTGGGTAGAGACCCAGTACTTC. Full variable domain (rest looked up from reference TRBV28 and TRBJ2-5): DVKVTQSSRYLVKRTGEKVFLECVQDMDHENMFWYRQDPGLGLRLIYFSYDVKMKEKGDIPEGYSVSREKKERFSLILESASTNQTSMYLCASSPEQREWVETQYFGPGTRLLVL.

The chain carries TRBV5-1 and TRBJ2-3; 7 nucleotides align to TRBD2. V shed 4 bases, J shed 7 bases, and the junction held 6 bases outside the gene matches. The CDR3 covers 13 residues. Germline CDR1 and CDR2: SGHRS and YFSETQ. As DNA, the CDR3 is TGCGCCAGCAGCATGACTAGCTTAAATACGCAGTATTTT. Its translation is CASSMTSLNTQYF. The full variable domain, in which reference TRBV5-1 and TRBJ2-3 provide the parts outside the CDR3, is KAGVTQTPRYLIKTRGQQVTLSCSPISGHRSVSWYQQTPGQGLQFLFEYFSETQRNKGNFPGRFSGRQFSNSRSEMNVSTLELGDSALYLCASSMTSLNTQYFGPGTRLTVL.

The rearrangement uses TRBV9 and TRBJ2-3; 12 bases map to TRBD2. The CDR3 runs 20 residues. Germline V lookup: CDR1 SGDLS, CDR2 YYNGEE. Germline trimming cut 2 bases from V and 0 bases from J; bases unmatched to any gene: 13. CDR3 residues: CASSVYTGLAGLGSTDTQYF. The CDR3 bases are TGTGCCAGCAGCGTGTATACGGGACTAGCGGGCTTGGGAAGCACAGATACGCAGTATTTT.

This chain uses TRBV28 with TRBJ2-5; D perhaps matches TRBD1 (6 bases). CDR3 size: 15 residues. V lost 5 bases, J lost 1 base, and 14 bases lay in between. Germline lookup yields CDR1 MDHEN and CDR2 SYDVKM. CDR3 nucleotide sequence: TGTGCCAGCAGTACCCCGGACAGAGTCCAAGAGACCCAGTACTTC. Amino acid sequence: CASSTPDRVQETQYF.